This paragraph covers one TCR beta chain sequence. Its antigen is not identified. Generated by immunoSEQ multiplex PCR, the TCRdb table keeps only in-frame clones and is missing some. The table has 2 million to 2.5 million clones, 92% seen once. This entry is derived from a study of shared clonotypes between healthy human individuals. Study-level findings and limits: Generation probabilities of non-shared clonotypes were lower (relative to those shared by all four donors). The study drew on few donors, limiting represented genetic and exposure-history diversity.

Germline V CDR1 and CDR2: SQVTM, ANQGSEA. This CDR3 region has 14 residues. After removal of 2 bases from V and 7 bases from J, the junction contained 7 bases not matched to a gene. This receptor was obtained from a man younger than 35 in good health. Some clones in this sample may be carry-over from other donors' samples. Sample: naive CD4+ T cells from PBMCs. The subset is: CD45RA+ positively selected. The chain joins TRBV29-1 to TRBJ2-2; the match to TRBD1 covers 7 bases. CDR3 nucleotide sequence: TGCAGCGTTGAAATACAGGGGTTGAGCGGGGAGCTGTTTTTT. It specifies CSVEIQGLSGELFF.